What follows are 19 T cell receptor beta chains derived from one specimen sequenced in a study of shared clonotypes between healthy human individuals. Here immunoSEQ multiplex PCR was the method, and the copy in TCRdb shows in-frame clones only, minus some. Of about 1 million clones in the sample, around 76% were seen once. The sample taken for sequencing was memory CD4+ T cells sorted from blood. Subset denoted: CD45RA-negative fraction. The receptors shown here come from a man between 18 and 29 years old in good health.

The chain has TRBV7-2 and TRBJ2-7; D remains unclear. Trimming pared 8 bases from V and 0 bases from J, leaving 14 bases between. Germline V gives CDR1 SGHTA, CDR2 FQGNSA. CDR3 length: 14 residues. Written as DNA, the CDR3 is TGTGCCAGCTTAACCTGGGCAGACTCCTACGAGCAGTACTTC. It yields the protein CASLTWADSYEQYF.

DNA of the CDR3: TGTGCCAGCAGACCTATTACAAAGGGCCCGGTCACTGGCTACACCTTC. The encoded protein is CASRPITKGPVTGYTF. This rearrangement joins TRBV28 to TRBJ1-2; D remains ambiguous. V was shortened by 6 bases and J by 7 bases, with 24 bases between the two germline ends. Germline V lookup: CDR1 MDHEN, CDR2 SYDVKM. CDR3 length: 16 amino acids.

This chain links TRBV28 with TRBJ1-2, with D possibly being TRBD1 (5 bases). Between the trimmed V and J ends, which lost 5 bases and 0 bases, there was a span of 10 bases. The CDR3 is 14 residues long. Germline V gene sequence: CDR1 MDHEN, CDR2 SYDVKM. The CDR3 DNA sequence: TGTGCCAGCAGTCCAGGGAGGACTAACTATGGCTACACCTTC. Amino acids: CASSPGRTNYGYTF.

The chain is built from TRBV15 and TRBJ1-5; D unresolved. The CDR3 spans 15 residues. The V gene lost 9 bases and the J gene lost 0 bases, with 15 bases spanning the gap. Germline CDR1 and CDR2: LNHNV and YYDKDF (reference sequence). Written as DNA, the CDR3 is TGTGCCACGGGTGCCGGGGAAAATAGCAATCAGCCCCAGCATTTT. This sequence encodes CATGAGENSNQPQHF. Complete variable domain (other parts from reference TRBV15 and TRBJ1-5): DAMVIQNPRYQVTQFGKPVTLSCSQTLNHNVMYWYQQKSSQAPKLLFHYYDKDFNNEADTPDNFQSRRPNTSFCFLDIRSPGLGDTAMYLCATGAGENSNQPQHFGDGTRLSIL.

This clone turned up a few times. The chain couples TRBV30 to TRBJ1-1; D not certain. Germline CDR1 is GTSNPN and CDR2 is SVGIG (reference sequence). The CDR3 has 14 amino acids. Trimming stripped 4 bases from V and 0 bases from J, with 12 bases between. CDR3: CAWNGWGLNTEAFF. The CDR3, as DNA: TGTGCCTGGAATGGATGGGGATTGAACACTGAAGCTTTCTTT.

In its sample, this clone was seen a few times. Other DNA sequences in the sample encode the same CDR3. The chain uses TRBV7-2 and TRBJ1-2, with 10 bases fitting TRBD1. The CDR3 is 14 amino acids. Germline CDR1 SGHTA, CDR2 FQGNSA. V lost 5 bases, J lost 4 bases, and 4 bases stayed unmatched. This CDR3 reads CASSPRQGAYGYTF. CDR3 DNA: TGTGCCAGCAGCCCGCGACAGGGGGCCTATGGCTACACCTTC.

Remarks on this clone: A far larger clone is one base from this, pointing to a likely read error. The sample carries other DNA sequences with the same CDR3. The chain couples TRBV5-1 to TRBJ1-6; D possibly corresponds to TRBD1 (6 bases). Germline V gene sequence: CDR1 SGHRS, CDR2 YFSETQ. This CDR3 has 13 residues. The DNA of the CDR3 is TGCGCTAGCAGCCAGGACAGTAATTCACCCCTCCACTTT. Translating it yields CASSQDSNSPLHF.

The chain joins TRBV15 to TRBJ2-7, with 8 positions matching TRBD1. J was trimmed by 2 bases and V by 2 bases; bases with no gene match: 8. The CDR3 sequence is 16 residues long. The germline gives CDR1 LNHNV, CDR2 YYDKDF (reference sequence). The CDR3 here is CATSRLTGGRAYEQYF. The CDR3 nucleotides read TGTGCCACCAGCAGACTCACAGGGGGAAGGGCCTACGAGCAGTACTTC.

The genes are TRBV7-9 and TRBJ1-2, with TRBD1 matching over 8 bases. The CDR3 length is 13 residues. CDR1 is SEHNR, CDR2 FQNEAQ, per germline (reference sequence). After removal of 5 bases from V and 10 bases from J, the junction contained 9 bases not matched to a gene. CDR3 residues: CASSPGQGQFYTF. In DNA form, the CDR3 reads TGTGCCAGCAGCCCTGGACAGGGTCAATTCTACACCTTC. The entire variable domain, with the rest obtained from reference TRBV7-9 and TRBJ1-2, is as follows: DTGVSQNPRHKITKRGQNVTFRCDPISEHNRLYWYRQTLGQGPEFLTYFQNEAQLEKSRLLSDRFSAERPKGSFSTLEIQRTEQGDSAMYLCASSPGQGQFYTFGSGTRLTVV.

The DNA of the CDR3 is TGTGCCAGCAGCGGCGGACTAGCGGGGGGGCTTCCTACCACAGATACGCAGTATTTT. Its protein is CASSGGLAGGLPTTDTQYF. The genes are TRBV5-4 and TRBJ2-3, with 15 bases identical to TRBD2. The V segment lost 4 bases and the J segment 2 bases; nucleotides outside the gene matches: 11. The CDR3 extends over 19 amino acids. Per germline, CDR1 SGHNT and CDR2 YYREEE (reference sequence).

Details on this clone: A read error likely explains this, since a far larger clone differs by one base. Additional DNA sequences in this sample encode the identical CDR3. This chain links TRBV7-9 with TRBJ1-1; 8 nucleotides agree with TRBD1. With V trimmed by 4 bases and J by 5 bases, 3 bases remained unmatched. Germline CDR1 SEHNR, CDR2 FQNEAQ (reference sequence). The CDR3 has 13 amino acids. CDR3 DNA sequence: TGTGCCAGCAGCTCCCGACAGGGGACTGAAGCTTTCTTT. Its protein is CASSSRQGTEAFF.

As regards this clone: This likely came from a read error, as a far larger clone is one base away. Distinct nucleotide sequences in the sample also encode this CDR3. The chain combines TRBV15 with TRBJ1-1; 8 bases are a match to TRBD1. CDR1 is LNHNV and CDR2 is YYDKDF in the germline V gene (reference sequence). The CDR3 extends over 14 amino acids. Losses at the gene ends were 6 bases for V and 7 bases for J; bases not matched to a gene: 10. The CDR3 region is CATRMDRARDEAFF. The CDR3 DNA is TGTGCCACCAGGATGGACAGGGCGCGAGATGAAGCTTTCTTT. Variable domain in full (rest from reference TRBV15 and TRBJ1-1): DAMVIQNPRYQVTQFGKPVTLSCSQTLNHNVMYWYQQKSSQAPKLLFHYYDKDFNNEADTPDNFQSRRPNTSFCFLDIRSPGLGDTAMYLCATRMDRARDEAFFGQGTRLTVV.

The chain couples TRBV7-2 to TRBJ1-2, with D possibly matching TRBD1 (5 bases). V lost 5 bases to trimming and J lost 4 bases, with 17 bases between them. The CDR3 loop spans 15 amino acids. Germline V gene sequence: CDR1 SGHTA, CDR2 FQGNSA. The CDR3 here is CASSPFGQGGYGYTF. In DNA form, the CDR3 reads TGTGCCAGCAGCCCATTTGGGCAGGGTGGCTATGGCTACACCTTC.

The chain couples TRBV18 to TRBJ2-7, with 12 bases lining up with TRBD1. Losses at the gene ends were 5 bases for V and 6 bases for J; bases not matched to a gene: 5. The length of the CDR3 is 14 residues. Germline assignment: CDR1 KGHSH and CDR2 LQKENI. DNA for the CDR3: TGTGCCAGCTCAACCGGGACAGGGGGCGTCGAGCAGTACTTC. Translating gives CASSTGTGGVEQYF.

The rearrangement uses TRBV7-9 and TRBJ1-3, with 7 bases identical to TRBD1. The CDR3 length is 16 residues. The V segment lost 2 bases and the J segment 0 bases; nucleotides outside the gene matches: 4. Germline V CDR1 and CDR2: SEHNR, FQNEAQ (reference sequence). CDR3 in DNA: TGTGCCAGCAGCTTATGGGACAGACTCTCTGGAAACACCATATATTTT. It yields the protein CASSLWDRLSGNTIYF.

This clone occurred a few times. The rearrangement links TRBV5-1 to TRBJ2-1; 9 nucleotides match TRBD2. J lost 6 bases, V lost 0 bases, and 10 bases had no gene match. In germline, CDR1 is SGHRS, CDR2 YFSETQ. This CDR3 contains 17 residues. CDR3 region: CASSLGQAGGPGNEQFF. The CDR3 DNA sequence: TGCGCCAGCAGCTTGGGCCAGGCGGGAGGGCCGGGCAATGAGCAGTTCTTC.

V usage is TRBV6-5 and J usage is TRBJ2-5; 7 bases agree with TRBD1. Losses at the gene ends were 6 bases for V and 4 bases for J; bases not matched to a gene: 5. The CDR3 runs 13 residues. Germline V lookup: CDR1 MNHEY, CDR2 SVGAGI. CDR3 loop: CASRKPGGETQYF. The CDR3 DNA reads TGTGCCAGCAGAAAACCAGGGGGAGAGACCCAGTACTTC.

The chain carries TRBV6-6 and TRBJ2-3, with D maybe TRBD1 (6 bases). The germline CDR1 and CDR2 sequences are MNHNY and SVGAGI (reference sequence). The V end lost 6 bases, the J end lost 4 bases, and 11 bases lay between the germline ends. The CDR3 covers 13 residues. For the CDR3, the DNA is TGTGCCAGCAGCGCAGGGGCACCAGATACGCAGTATTTT. Protein: CASSAGAPDTQYF.

This clone was seen a single time. The V and J genes are TRBV30 and TRBJ1-6; 7 nucleotides line up with TRBD1. V dropped 0 bases and J dropped 7; count of bases not matched to a gene: 9. CDR3 length: 16 amino acids. The germline V gene encodes CDR1 GTSNPN and CDR2 SVGIG (reference sequence). The CDR3 region is CAWSVSPGGWNSPLHF. In nucleotides, the CDR3 is TGTGCCTGGAGTGTATCCCCAGGGGGTTGGAATTCACCCCTCCACTTT.